The clone carrying this T cell receptor beta chain was seen a handful of times. The antigen is undetermined. The data originate from a study of identical twins. Study findings and constraints: Fewer insertions marked abundant cord blood beta clonotypes; young adult naive trended weakly, memory not at all. The conclusions drew on cross-sectional statistical analysis instead of tracking the same donors.

Unique molecular identifiers were present on the cDNA, which also gained a universal primer site by template switching. One entry per CDR3 protein, called by TCRdb with MiXCR from the 5' RACE reads. The table includes approximately 500,000 distinct CDR3 sequences, 13% to 15% detected once. These records were also assigned to another study, of yellow fever vaccine responses in identical twins. This second study notes: Twins reportedly appeared to share part of their vaccine T cell response while keeping part individual.

This clonotype was obtained from a woman younger than 30 in good health. Sequences were obtained from CD4+ T cells sorted from blood.

CDR3 amino acids: CASSVGQGGLGVQYNEQFF. CDR3 sequence (DNA): TGTGCCAGCAGTGTGGGACAGGGGGGTTTAGGGGTTCAATACAATGAGCAGTTCTTC. The V gene is TRBV27, the J gene TRBJ2-1, with 11 bases matching TRBD1. V lost 5 bases, J lost 4 bases, and 16 bases stayed unmatched. The CDR3 totals 19 residues. Per the germline V gene, CDR1 is MNHEY and CDR2 is SMNVEV (reference sequence).